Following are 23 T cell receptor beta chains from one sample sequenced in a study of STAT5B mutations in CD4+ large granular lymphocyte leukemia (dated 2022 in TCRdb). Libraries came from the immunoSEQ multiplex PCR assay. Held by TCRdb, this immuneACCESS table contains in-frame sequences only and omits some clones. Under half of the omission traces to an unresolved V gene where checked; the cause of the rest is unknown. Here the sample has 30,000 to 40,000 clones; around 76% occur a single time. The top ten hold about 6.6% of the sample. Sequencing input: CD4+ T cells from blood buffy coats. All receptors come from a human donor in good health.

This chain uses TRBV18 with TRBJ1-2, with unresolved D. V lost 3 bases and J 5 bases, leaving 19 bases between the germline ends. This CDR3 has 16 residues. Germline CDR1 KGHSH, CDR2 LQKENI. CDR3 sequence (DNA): TGTGCCAGCTCACCCTCGGACGTAACCCGCAGATATGGCTACACCTTC. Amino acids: CASSPSDVTRRYGYTF.

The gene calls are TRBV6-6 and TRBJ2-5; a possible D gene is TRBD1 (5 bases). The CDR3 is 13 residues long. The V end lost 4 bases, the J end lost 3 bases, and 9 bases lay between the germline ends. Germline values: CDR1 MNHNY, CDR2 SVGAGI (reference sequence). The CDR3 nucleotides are TGTGCCAGCAGTTCAGGGCAGGAAGAGACCCAGTACTTC. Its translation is CASSSGQEETQYF.

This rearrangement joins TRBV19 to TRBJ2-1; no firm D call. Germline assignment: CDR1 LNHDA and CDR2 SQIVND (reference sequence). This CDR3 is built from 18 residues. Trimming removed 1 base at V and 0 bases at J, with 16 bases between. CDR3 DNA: TGTGCCAGTAGTATAGTCCAATCCTCGCTGAGCTCCTACAATGAGCAGTTCTTC. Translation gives CASSIVQSSLSSYNEQFF. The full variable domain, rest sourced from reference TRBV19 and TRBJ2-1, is DGGITQSPKYLFRKEGQNVTLSCEQNLNHDAMYWYRQDPGQGLRLIYYSQIVNDFQKGDIAEGYSVSREKKESFPLTVTSAQKNPTAFYLCASSIVQSSLSSYNEQFFGPGTRLTVL.

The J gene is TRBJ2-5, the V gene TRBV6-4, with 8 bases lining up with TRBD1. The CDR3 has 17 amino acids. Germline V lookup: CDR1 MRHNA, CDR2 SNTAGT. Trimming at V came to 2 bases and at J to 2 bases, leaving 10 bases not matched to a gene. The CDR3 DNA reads TGTGCCAGCAGTGACGGGTGGTCAGGGGGCCGGCAAGAGACCCAGTACTTC. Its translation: CASSDGWSGGRQETQYF.

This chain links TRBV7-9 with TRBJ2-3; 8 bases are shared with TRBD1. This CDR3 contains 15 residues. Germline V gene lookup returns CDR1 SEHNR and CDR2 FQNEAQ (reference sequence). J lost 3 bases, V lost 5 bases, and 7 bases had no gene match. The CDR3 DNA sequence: TGTGCCAGCAGCCCAGGGACAGGAGGAACAGATACGCAGTATTTT. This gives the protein CASSPGTGGTDTQYF.

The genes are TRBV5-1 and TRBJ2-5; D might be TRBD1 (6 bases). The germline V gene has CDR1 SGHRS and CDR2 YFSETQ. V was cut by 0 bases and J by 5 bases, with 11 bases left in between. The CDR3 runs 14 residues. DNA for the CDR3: TGCGCCAGCAGCTTGGCAGGGGCTGGTGAGACCCAGTACTTC. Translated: CASSLAGAGETQYF.

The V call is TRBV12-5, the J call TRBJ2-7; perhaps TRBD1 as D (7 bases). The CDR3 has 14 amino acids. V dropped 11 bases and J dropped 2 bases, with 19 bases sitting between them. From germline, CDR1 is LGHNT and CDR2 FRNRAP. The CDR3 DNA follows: TGTGCTGGTCCCCAGGGGGGATTCACCTACGAGCAGTACTTC. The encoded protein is CAGPQGGFTYEQYF.

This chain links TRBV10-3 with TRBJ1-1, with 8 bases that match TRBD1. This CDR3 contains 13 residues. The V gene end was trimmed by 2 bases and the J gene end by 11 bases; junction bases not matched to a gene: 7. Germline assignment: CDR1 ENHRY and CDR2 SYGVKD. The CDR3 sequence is CAISELRQGYAFF. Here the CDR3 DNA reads TGTGCCATCAGTGAGCTCCGACAGGGGTACGCTTTCTTT.

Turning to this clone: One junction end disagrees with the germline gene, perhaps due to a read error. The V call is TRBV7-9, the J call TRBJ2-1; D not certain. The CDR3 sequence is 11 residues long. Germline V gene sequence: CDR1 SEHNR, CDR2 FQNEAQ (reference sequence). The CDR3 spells CASSSYTEQFF. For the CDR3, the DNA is TGTGCCAGCAGCTCCTACACTGAGCAGTTCTTC.

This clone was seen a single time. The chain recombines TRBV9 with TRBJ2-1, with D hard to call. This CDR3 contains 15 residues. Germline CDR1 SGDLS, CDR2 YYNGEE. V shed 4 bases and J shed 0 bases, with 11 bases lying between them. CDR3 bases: TGTGCCAGCAGCTACTCTAGTATCTCCTACAATGAGCAGTTCTTC. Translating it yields CASSYSSISYNEQFF. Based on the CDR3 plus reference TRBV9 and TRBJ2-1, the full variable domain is DSGVTQTPKHLITATGQRVTLRCSPRSGDLSVYWYQQSLDQGLQFLIQYYNGEERAKGNILERFSAQQFPDLHSELNLSSLELGDSALYFCASSYSSISYNEQFFGPGTRLTVL.

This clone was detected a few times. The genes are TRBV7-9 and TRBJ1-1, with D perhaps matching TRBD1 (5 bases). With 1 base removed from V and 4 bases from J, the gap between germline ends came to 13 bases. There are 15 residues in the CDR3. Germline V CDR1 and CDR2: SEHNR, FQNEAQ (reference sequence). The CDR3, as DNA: TGTGCCAGCAGCTTAGTTGGGGGACTGGGCACTGAAGCTTTCTTT. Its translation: CASSLVGGLGTEAFF.

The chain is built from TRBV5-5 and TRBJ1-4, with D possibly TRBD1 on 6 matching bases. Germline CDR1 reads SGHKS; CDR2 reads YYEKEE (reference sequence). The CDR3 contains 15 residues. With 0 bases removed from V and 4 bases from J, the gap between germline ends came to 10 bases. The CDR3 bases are TGTGCCAGCAGCTTGGTATCAGGGGTTAATGAAAAACTGTTTTTT. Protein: CASSLVSGVNEKLFF.

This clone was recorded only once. CDR3 nucleotide sequence: TGTGCCAGCAGCAAGTTGGCTTCGGGACAGAAAAAACTGTTTTTT. This translates into CASSKLASGQKKLFF. The J gene is TRBJ1-4, the V gene TRBV9; 7 nucleotides align to TRBD1. This CDR3 is built from 15 residues. Germline trimming cut 4 bases from V and 9 bases from J; bases unmatched to any gene: 12. Germline CDR1 SGDLS, CDR2 YYNGEE. The full variable domain, completed using reference TRBV9 and TRBJ1-4, is DSGVTQTPKHLITATGQRVTLRCSPRSGDLSVYWYQQSLDQGLQFLIQYYNGEERAKGNILERFSAQQFPDLHSELNLSSLELGDSALYFCASSKLASGQKKLFFGSGTQLSVL.

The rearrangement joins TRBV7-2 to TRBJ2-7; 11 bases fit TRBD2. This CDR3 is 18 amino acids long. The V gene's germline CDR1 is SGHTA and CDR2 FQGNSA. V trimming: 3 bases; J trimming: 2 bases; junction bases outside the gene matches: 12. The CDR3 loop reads CASSFPTSGIGRPYEQYF. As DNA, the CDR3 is TGTGCCAGCAGCTTCCCGACTAGCGGGATCGGTAGACCCTACGAGCAGTACTTC.

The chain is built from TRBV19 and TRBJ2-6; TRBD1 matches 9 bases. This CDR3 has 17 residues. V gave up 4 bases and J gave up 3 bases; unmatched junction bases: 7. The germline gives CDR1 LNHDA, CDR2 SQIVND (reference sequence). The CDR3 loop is CASSNTGTGSGANVLTF. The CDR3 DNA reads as TGTGCCAGTAGTAATACCGGGACAGGGAGTGGGGCCAACGTCCTGACTTTC.

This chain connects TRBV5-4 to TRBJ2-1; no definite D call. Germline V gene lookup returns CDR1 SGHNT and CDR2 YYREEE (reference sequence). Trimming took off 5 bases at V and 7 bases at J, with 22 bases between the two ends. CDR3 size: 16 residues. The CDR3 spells CASRKRTVGYVNEQFF. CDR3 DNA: TGTGCCAGCAGAAAAAGAACAGTCGGATATGTAAATGAGCAGTTCTTC.

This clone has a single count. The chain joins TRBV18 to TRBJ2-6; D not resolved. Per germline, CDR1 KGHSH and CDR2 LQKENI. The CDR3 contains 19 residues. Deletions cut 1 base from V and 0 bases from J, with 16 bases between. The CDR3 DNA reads TGTGCCAGCTCACCACAGAAATTCGAGGTCGGCTCTGGGGCCAACGTCCTGACTTTC. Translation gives CASSPQKFEVGSGANVLTF.

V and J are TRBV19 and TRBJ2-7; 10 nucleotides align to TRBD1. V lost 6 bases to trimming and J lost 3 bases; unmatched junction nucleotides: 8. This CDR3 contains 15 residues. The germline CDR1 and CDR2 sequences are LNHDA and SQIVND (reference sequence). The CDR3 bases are TGTGCCAGTAGCCTACGGACAGGGGGATACTACGAGCAGTACTTC. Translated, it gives CASSLRTGGYYEQYF.

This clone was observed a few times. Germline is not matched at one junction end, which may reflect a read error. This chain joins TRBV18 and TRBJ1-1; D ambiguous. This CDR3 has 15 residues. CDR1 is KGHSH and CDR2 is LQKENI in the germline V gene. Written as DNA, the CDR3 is TGTGCCAGCTCACCAGTCTTAGACCCGAACGCTGAAGCTTTCTTT. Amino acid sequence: CASSPVLDPNAEAFF.

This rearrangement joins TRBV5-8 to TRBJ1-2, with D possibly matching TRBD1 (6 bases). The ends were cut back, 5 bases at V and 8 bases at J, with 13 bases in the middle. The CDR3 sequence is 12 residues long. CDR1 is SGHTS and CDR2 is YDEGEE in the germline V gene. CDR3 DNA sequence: TGTGCCAGCAGTTGGGGGGCGCAGGGCTACACCTTC. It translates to CASSWGAQGYTF.

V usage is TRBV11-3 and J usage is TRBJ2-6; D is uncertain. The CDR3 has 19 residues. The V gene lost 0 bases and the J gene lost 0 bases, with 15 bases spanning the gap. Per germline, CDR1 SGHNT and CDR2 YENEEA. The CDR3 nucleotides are TGTGCCAGCAGCTTAGATCCGTACAGTCCCAGCTCTGGGGCCAACGTCCTGACTTTC. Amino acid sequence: CASSLDPYSPSSGANVLTF. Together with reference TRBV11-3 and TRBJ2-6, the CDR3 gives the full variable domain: EAGVVQSPRYKIIEKKQPVAFWCNPISGHNTLYWYLQNLGQGPELLIRYENEEAVDDSQLPKDRFSAERLKGVDSTLKIQPAELGDSAVYLCASSLDPYSPSSGANVLTFGAGSRLTVL.

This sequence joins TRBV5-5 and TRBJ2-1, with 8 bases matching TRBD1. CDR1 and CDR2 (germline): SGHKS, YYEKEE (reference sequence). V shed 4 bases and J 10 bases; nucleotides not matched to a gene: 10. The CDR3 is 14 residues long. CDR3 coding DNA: TGTGCCAGCAGCCCCTGGACAGGGATCGGCGAGCAGTTCTTC. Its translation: CASSPWTGIGEQFF. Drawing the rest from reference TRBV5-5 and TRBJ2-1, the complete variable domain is DAGVTQSPTHLIKTRGQQVTLRCSPISGHKSVSWYQQVLGQGPQFIFQYYEKEERGRGNFPDRFSARQFPNYSSELNVNALLLGDSALYLCASSPWTGIGEQFFGPGTRLTVL.

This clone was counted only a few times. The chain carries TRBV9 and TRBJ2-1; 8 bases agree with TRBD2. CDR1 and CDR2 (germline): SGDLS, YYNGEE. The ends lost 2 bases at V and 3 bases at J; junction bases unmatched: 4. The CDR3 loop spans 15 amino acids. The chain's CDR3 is CASSVAGGYYNEQFF. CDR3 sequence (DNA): TGTGCCAGCAGCGTCGCGGGGGGTTACTACAATGAGCAGTTCTTC. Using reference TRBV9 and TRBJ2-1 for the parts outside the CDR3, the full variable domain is DSGVTQTPKHLITATGQRVTLRCSPRSGDLSVYWYQQSLDQGLQFLIQYYNGEERAKGNILERFSAQQFPDLHSELNLSSLELGDSALYFCASSVAGGYYNEQFFGPGTRLTVL.